Described below is a single T cell receptor beta chain sequence and its context. This specimen belongs to a study of blood T cells in healthy people across ages. Germline V lookup: CDR1 SGHRS, CDR2 YFSETQ. The ends were cut back, 0 bases at V and 0 bases at J, with 8 bases in the middle. This CDR3 is 15 amino acids long. Sample-barcoded 5' priming and a J-beta primer mix drove a second PCR of about 6 to 12 cycles. TCRdb redid the calling of the 5' RACE reads with MiXCR, one entry per CDR3 protein. The data hold some 700,000 distinct CDR3 sequences, with about 20% observed a single time. Investigators took around 10 milliliters of peripheral blood from every donor.

This receptor was obtained from a man in his 70s in good health. This chain uses TRBV5-1 with TRBJ2-3, with D uncertain. Material for sequencing was blood. Written as DNA, the CDR3 is TGCGCCAGCAGCTTGGAAGCGACAAGCACAGATACGCAGTATTTT. Amino acid sequence: CASSLEATSTDTQYF.